This T cell receptor (beta chain) was observed in a study of cytomegalovirus exposure and HLA in healthy donors. The roughly 120-subject validation cohort, separate from the approximately 670-subject first cohort, included the donors. As to this clone: The antigen remains unidentified.

The ends were cut back, 5 bases at V and 2 bases at J, with 20 bases in the middle. CDR1 and CDR2 (germline): SGHRS, YFSETQ. The CDR3 spans 17 residues. Clones were sequenced by immunoSEQ multiplex PCR, and TCRdb holds only the in-frame ones, with some missing. The sample has approximately 160,000 clones, 84% seen once; the top ten hold roughly 10%. Study results and limitations: Subsequent analysis revealed that first-cohort TCR clusters tended to co-occur in the 100 to 150 validation repertoires. Most TCR sequences were seen very rarely across donors, but some public TCRs occurred in many.

The V and J genes are TRBV5-1 and TRBJ2-1; D possibly corresponds to TRBD2 (6 bases). The receptor comes from a man younger than 45 in good health and CMV-seropositive. Sample: PBMCs. In DNA, the CDR3 is TGCGCCAGCAGAAAGATCCGGGACTTCCGCGCCTACAATGAGCAGTTCTTC. The encoded protein is CASRKIRDFRAYNEQFF.